One and the same sample provided the 28 T cell receptor beta chains below, sequenced in a study of blood T cells in healthy people across ages. It was with a sample-barcoded 5' primer and a J-beta primer mix that a second PCR of roughly 7 to 12 cycles was run. One entry per CDR3 protein results from TCRdb running MiXCR on the 5' RACE reads. The sample yields roughly 700,000 distinct CDR3 sequences, about a third seen once. Sequenced material: blood. The source is a woman older than 75 in good health.

This clonotype was seen ten or more times. This chain links TRBV12-3 or TRBV12-4 with TRBJ2-1; 14 bases match TRBD2. J lost 8 bases, V lost 3 bases, and 6 bases had no gene match. CDR3 size: 16 residues. CDR3 DNA: TGTGCCAGCAGTTTGTCGGGACTAGCGGGGGTCGATGAGCAGTTCTTC. The encoded protein is CASSLSGLAGVDEQFF.

This clonotype was seen many times. This sequence joins TRBV20-1 and TRBJ2-7; D is possibly TRBD2 (6 bases). Trimming stripped 1 base from V and 7 bases from J, with 20 bases between. The CDR3 runs 15 residues. Germline V lookup: CDR1 DFQATT, CDR2 SNEGSKA (reference sequence). The CDR3 reads CSARVPGKPAGEQYF. CDR3 nucleotides: TGCAGTGCTAGAGTCCCGGGAAAACCTGCGGGGGAGCAGTACTTC.

This chain connects TRBV6-2 or TRBV6-3 to TRBJ2-2, with TRBD1 identical over 9 bases. The J segment lost 6 bases and the V segment lost 6 bases, leaving 5 bases of the junction unmatched. The CDR3 is made up of 14 amino acids. Looked up from germline, CDR1 is MNHEY and CDR2 is SVGEGT. CDR3 sequence: CASSPDRGPGELFF. DNA for the CDR3: TGTGCCAGCAGCCCGGACAGGGGCCCCGGGGAGCTGTTTTTT.

A few counts support this clonotype. The chain uses TRBV7-9 and TRBJ1-4; D ambiguous. V was pared by 0 bases and J by 5 bases, with 10 bases between. CDR1 SEHNR and CDR2 FQNEAQ come from the germline V gene (reference sequence). The CDR3 is made up of 15 amino acids. The CDR3 coding sequence is TGTGCCAGCAGCTTAGCGAGTCAGCTCAATGAAAAACTGTTTTTT. This sequence encodes CASSLASQLNEKLFF.

This chain connects TRBV10-3 to TRBJ1-5, with 10 positions matching TRBD1. V was clipped by 0 bases and J by 5 bases; unmatched bases: 4. Germline CDR1 reads ENHRY; CDR2 reads SYGVKD. The CDR3 spans 16 residues. As DNA, the CDR3 is TGTGCCATCAGTGAGTCGAAGGGACAGGGGTATCAGCCCCAGCATTTT. Its translation is CAISESKGQGYQPQHF.

J is TRBJ1-2 and V is TRBV20-1; D might be TRBD1 (6 bases). The length of the CDR3 is 13 residues. The V end lost 6 bases, the J end lost 8 bases, and 19 bases lay between the germline ends. Germline V gene data show CDR1 as DFQATT and CDR2 as SNEGSKA (reference sequence). CDR3 nucleotide sequence: TGCAGTGCAGAACAGGGACCGTCTGGGGGCTACACCTTC. This encodes CSAEQGPSGGYTF.

V usage is TRBV14 and J usage is TRBJ1-2; D may be TRBD1 (6 bases). CDR1 SGHDN and CDR2 FVKESK come from the germline V gene. V gave up 2 bases and J gave up 8 bases, with 18 bases separating them. The length of the CDR3 is 15 residues. The CDR3 loop is CASSQIGGPPEGYTF. DNA of the CDR3: TGTGCCAGCAGCCAAATTGGGGGCCCACCGGAAGGCTACACCTTC.

In its sample, this clonotype was seen many times. The chain carries TRBV12-3 or TRBV12-4 and TRBJ1-4; TRBD1 aligns across 10 bases. Losses at the gene ends were 6 bases for V and 4 bases for J; bases not matched to a gene: 14. The CDR3 extends over 18 amino acids. CDR3 nucleotide sequence: TGTGCCAGCAGCTATCGGACAGGGGGTATTGGCTTTAATGAAAAACTGTTTTTT. Protein: CASSYRTGGIGFNEKLFF.

The chain uses TRBV11-2 and TRBJ1-6, with D unclear. Germline lookup yields CDR1 SGHAT and CDR2 FQNNGV. The CDR3 spans 13 residues. The germline V and J ends were trimmed by 3 bases and 3 bases, with 3 bases remaining between them. This chain's CDR3 is CASSLDYNSPLHF. CDR3 nucleotide sequence: TGTGCCAGCAGCTTGGACTATAATTCACCCCTCCACTTT.

This clonotype was counted a few times. The chain carries TRBV6-1 and TRBJ1-3; no reliable D call. The CDR3 is made up of 13 amino acids. V lost 6 bases to trimming and J lost 0 bases, with 6 bases between them. The germline gives CDR1 MNHNS, CDR2 SASEGT. Here the CDR3 reads CASRASSGNTIYF. CDR3 DNA: TGTGCCAGCAGGGCGAGCTCTGGAAACACCATATATTTT.

As regards this clonotype: Mismatch with germline at one junction end may stem from a read error. The CDR3 region is CTSKIPGGNGYTF. In DNA, the CDR3 is TGTACCAGCAAAATTCCAGGGGGCAATGGCTACACCTTT. The chain recombines TRBV28 with TRBJ1-2, with 8 bases lining up with TRBD1. This CDR3 is 13 amino acids long. Germline CDR1 MDHEN, CDR2 SYDVKM.

The rearrangement joins TRBV30 to TRBJ1-2, with TRBD1 matching 11 bases. This CDR3 has 14 residues. Germline-derived CDR1 and CDR2 are GTSNPN and SVGIG (reference sequence). V trimming: 3 bases; J trimming: 6 bases; junction bases outside the gene matches: 6. The CDR3 loop reads CAWSVPGQGDGYTF. As DNA, the CDR3 is TGTGCCTGGAGCGTCCCGGGACAGGGGGATGGCTACACCTTC.

This chain uses TRBV5-1 with TRBJ1-2, with 7 positions matching TRBD1. V dropped 2 bases and J dropped 0; count of bases not matched to a gene: 4. This CDR3 contains 15 residues. The V gene's germline CDR1 is SGHRS and CDR2 YFSETQ. CDR3 bases: TGCGCCAGCAGCTTTGGCAGGGGGTCTAACTATGGCTACACCTTC. This encodes CASSFGRGSNYGYTF.

In this sample, this clonotype turned up once. V and J are TRBV5-6 and TRBJ1-1; TRBD1 is a possible D gene (6 bases). This CDR3 spans 16 amino acids. Trimming cost V 0 bases and J 2 bases, with 14 bases left between them. The germline CDR1 and CDR2 sequences are SGHDT and YYEEEE. The DNA of the CDR3 is TGTGCCAGCAGCTTGGCCATAGGGGGGACAAACACTGAAGCTTTCTTT. Amino acids: CASSLAIGGTNTEAFF.

To note about this clonotype: With a much larger clone just one base away, this may be a read error. The genes are TRBV12-3 or TRBV12-4 and TRBJ2-7; 10 nucleotides match TRBD1. With 10 bases clipped from V and 3 bases from J, the junction kept 12 bases outside the gene matches. This CDR3 is 15 amino acids long. The CDR3 protein is CAIRSRDRGFYEQYF. The DNA of the CDR3 is TGTGCCATCAGATCCAGGGACAGGGGCTTCTACGAGCAGTACTTC.

As for this clonotype: The DNA is left out, because the CDR3 cannot be placed on it with certainty; the CDR3 is given as TCRdb lists it. The chain carries TRBV30 and TRBJ1-2; TRBD1 is the table's D call and was not checked against the DNA. The CDR3 sequence runs 12 residues, both termini included. The germline CDR1 and CDR2 sequences are GTSNPN and SVGIG (reference sequence). The CDR3 here is CAWSVGQGAFDF.

Details on this clonotype: This may be a read error: a much more frequent sequence differs by one nucleotide. This chain joins TRBV9 and TRBJ2-3, with 8 bases fitting TRBD2. CDR1 is SGDLS, CDR2 YYNGEE, per germline. The CDR3 is made up of 16 amino acids. The CDR3 nucleotides are TGTGCCAGCAGCCCCGGGGGGGAAATCGTCACAGATACGCGGTATTTT. Protein sequence: CASSPGGEIVTDTRYF.

This chain uses TRBV19 with TRBJ1-2; 9 positions agree with TRBD1. The CDR3 extends over 14 amino acids. The trim removed 6 bases at V and 6 bases at J, leaving 8 bases unmatched. Germline lookup yields CDR1 LNHDA and CDR2 SQIVND (reference sequence). The CDR3, as DNA: TGTGCCAGTAGCACCGACAGGGGGGACCATGGCTACACCTTC. This gives the protein CASSTDRGDHGYTF. The whole variable domain, remainder taken from reference TRBV19 and TRBJ1-2, is DGGITQSPKYLFRKEGQNVTLSCEQNLNHDAMYWYRQDPGQGLRLIYYSQIVNDFQKGDIAEGYSVSREKKESFPLTVTSAQKNPTAFYLCASSTDRGDHGYTFGSGTRLTVV.

The V call is TRBV6-2 or TRBV6-3, the J call TRBJ2-5, with TRBD2 identical over 10 bases. There are 16 residues in the CDR3. Germline trimming cut 2 bases from V and 5 bases from J; bases unmatched to any gene: 8. Germline V gene data show CDR1 as MNHEY and CDR2 as SVGEGT. The DNA of the CDR3 is TGTGCCAGCAGTTACAACCTAGCGGGAGAATCGGAGACCCAGTACTTC. Its protein product is CASSYNLAGESETQYF.

This clonotype was recorded many times. This chain connects TRBV4-2 to TRBJ2-7; TRBD1 matches at 7 bases. The CDR3 is made up of 15 amino acids. Germline V gene lookup returns CDR1 LGHNA and CDR2 YNFKEQ. The ends lost 3 bases at V and 0 bases at J; junction bases unmatched: 5. CDR3 nucleotides: TGTGCCAGCAGCCACCGGACAGGTCCCTCCTACGAGCAGTACTTC. Translation: CASSHRTGPSYEQYF.

This clonotype was counted at least ten times. V is TRBV20-1 and J is TRBJ2-7; TRBD2 might be the D (5 bases). Per the germline V gene, CDR1 is DFQATT and CDR2 is SNEGSKA (reference sequence). This CDR3 is 11 amino acids long. V was clipped by 3 bases and J by 3 bases, with 6 bases between them. This CDR3 is CSARRVYEQYF. The CDR3 region has the DNA TGCAGTGCTAGGCGGGTCTACGAGCAGTACTTC.

This clonotype occurred many times. The chain couples TRBV7-7 to TRBJ2-1, with D possibly matching TRBD2 (5 bases). Deletions cut 2 bases from V and 8 bases from J, with 10 bases between. The CDR3 length is 13 residues. Germline CDR1 reads SSHAT; CDR2 reads FNYEAQ (reference sequence). DNA for the CDR3: TGTGCCAGCAGCTTACTCGGGCGGGATGAGCAGTTCTTC. Its protein is CASSLLGRDEQFF.

In this sample, this clonotype turned up many times. V is TRBV7-9 and J is TRBJ2-1, with a weak D call TRBD1 (6 bases). The length of the CDR3 is 15 residues. V was pared by 5 bases and J by 8 bases, with 19 bases between. Germline assignment: CDR1 SEHNR and CDR2 FQNEAQ (reference sequence). CDR3 loop: CASSQGFSWADEQFF. As DNA, the CDR3 is TGTGCCAGCAGCCAGGGGTTTTCATGGGCTGATGAGCAGTTCTTC.

The CDR3 DNA is TGTGCCACCGACACAGGGTTGGTAGGGCAAGAGACCCAGTACTTC. It is translated as CATDTGLVGQETQYF. V is TRBV6-1 and J is TRBJ2-5; a weak D match, TRBD1 (6 bases). Trimming stripped 10 bases from V and 2 bases from J, with 20 bases between. This CDR3 spans 15 amino acids. The germline V gene has CDR1 MNHNS and CDR2 SASEGT.

This clonotype was observed a few times. The V call is TRBV5-6, the J call TRBJ1-1, with D possibly TRBD1 on 5 matching bases. This CDR3 region has 13 residues. Germline lookup yields CDR1 SGHDT and CDR2 YYEEEE. V lost 1 base and J lost 3, with 7 bases in between. The CDR3 nucleotides read TGTGCCAGCAGCTTGAAGACAGACACTGAAGCTTTCTTT. This codes for CASSLKTDTEAFF.

There are many counts of this clonotype. The chain is built from TRBV12-3 or TRBV12-4 and TRBJ2-5; a weak D match, TRBD1 (7 bases). Between the trimmed V and J ends, which lost 3 bases and 2 bases, there was a span of 13 bases. This CDR3 comprises 15 residues. CDR3 bases: TGTGCCAGCAGTTTGGAGGGACAGCTACAAGAGACCCAGTACTTC. Its translation is CASSLEGQLQETQYF.

This clonotype was seen at least ten times. CDR3 amino acids: CASTNGQGVGGYTF. For the CDR3, the DNA is TGTGCCAGCACCAATGGACAGGGTGTAGGCGGCTACACCTTC. The genes are TRBV6-2 or TRBV6-3 and TRBJ1-2; 8 bases are a match to TRBD1. In germline, CDR1 is MNHEY, CDR2 SVGEGT. The CDR3 contains 14 residues. With V trimmed by 7 bases and J by 8 bases, 12 bases remained unmatched.

This clonotype was detected only once. This chain links TRBV10-3 with TRBJ2-3; 10 bases map to TRBD2. Germline V gene lookup returns CDR1 ENHRY and CDR2 SYGVKD. The V and J ends lost 10 bases and 3 bases, in that order; junction bases with no gene match: 7. The CDR3 contains 14 residues. The CDR3 is CASIPGLATDTQYF. CDR3 nucleotide sequence: TGTGCCAGCATCCCGGGACTAGCGACAGATACGCAGTATTTT.